This is a list of T cell receptor beta chains from one sample in a study of blood T cell repertoires in COVID-19. Produced via immunoSEQ multiplex PCR; TCRdb's table is partial and in-frame only. Altogether some 120,000 clones are present, about 83% being singletons, with the ten largest covering roughly 13%. Sequencing was performed on peripheral blood. The receptors were sampled from a human donor in a cohort sampled during active COVID-19. Both conserved end residues are part of each CDR3. Fields, in order: J gene, clone size, V gene, D gene, CDR3 DNA, CDR3 protein. A D gene is named only where the DNA matches it firmly. Clone size is not always given. Where it is, it says once, few, many or a class for expanded clones.

J gene: TRBJ2-3; clone size: once; V gene: TRBV7-2; D gene: TRBD2; CDR3 DNA: TGTGCCAGCAGCAGGGGACTAGCGGACACAGATACGCAGTATTTT; CDR3 protein: CASSRGLADTDTQYF
J gene: TRBJ1-2; clone size: NA; V gene: TRBV19; D gene: TRBD1; CDR3 DNA: TGTGCCGGTTGGGGGGGACAGGGAACTCCCAACTATGGCTACACCTTC; CDR3 protein: CAGWGGQGTPNYGYTF
J gene: TRBJ2-3; clone size: NA; V gene: TRBV5-1; D gene: TRBD2; CDR3 DNA: TGCGCCAGCAGCTTTTCTCCACATCGGGGGGGGACAGATACGCAGTATTTT; CDR3 protein: CASSFSPHRGGTDTQYF
J gene: TRBJ1-5; clone size: NA; V gene: TRBV2; D gene: NA; CDR3 DNA: TGTGCCGGAAGATCAGGGGTTAATCAGCCCCAGCATTTT; CDR3 protein: CAGRSGVNQPQHF
J gene: TRBJ2-1; clone size: few; V gene: TRBV15; D gene: NA; CDR3 DNA: TGTGCCACCAGCAGAGATGGGGGGAGACTTAGGGATCTTAAAGGCTACAATGAGCAGTTCTTC; CDR3 protein: CATSRDGGRLRDLKGYNEQFF
J gene: TRBJ2-5; clone size: NA; V gene: TRBV15; D gene: TRBD2; CDR3 DNA: TGTGCCACCAGCAGGGGGACTAGCGGGGGGCGGTGGGAGACCCAGTACTTC; CDR3 protein: CATSRGTSGGRWETQYF
J gene: TRBJ2-3; clone size: NA; V gene: TRBV15; D gene: TRBD2; CDR3 DNA: TGTGCCACCAGCCGTGAACGGGGGGGCCGCGATACGCAGTATTTT; CDR3 protein: CATSRERGGRDTQYF
J gene: TRBJ2-1; clone size: NA; V gene: TRBV4-2; D gene: NA; CDR3 DNA: TGTGCCAGCAGCCTGGCAGGAACAGTCGCCTACAATGAGCAGTTCTTC; CDR3 protein: CASSLAGTVAYNEQFF
J gene: TRBJ2-2; clone size: NA; V gene: TRBV20-1; D gene: TRBD1; CDR3 DNA: TGCAGTGCTAGTGAGGGGACAGCTTACACCGGGGAGCTGTTTTTT; CDR3 protein: CSASEGTAYTGELFF
J gene: TRBJ2-1; clone size: NA; V gene: TRBV7-6; D gene: TRBD1; CDR3 DNA: TGTGCCAGCAGCTTAGCCTCACAGGGGTTCACTGAGCAGTTCTTC; CDR3 protein: CASSLASQGFTEQFF
J gene: TRBJ1-4; clone size: NA; V gene: TRBV6-4; D gene: NA; CDR3 DNA: TGTGCCAGCAGTGGGGTGGGGCCAACTAATGAAAAACTGTTTTTT; CDR3 protein: CASSGVGPTNEKLFF
J gene: TRBJ2-7; clone size: NA; V gene: TRBV6-5; D gene: TRBD2; CDR3 DNA: TGTGCCAGCACCAAACTAGCGGGGGGTTCTCACGAGCAGTACTTC; CDR3 protein: CASTKLAGGSHEQYF
J gene: TRBJ1-2; clone size: NA; V gene: TRBV29-1; D gene: NA; CDR3 DNA: TGCAGCGTCCCCCCGAAACGGGGCTATGGCTACACCTTC; CDR3 protein: CSVPPKRGYGYTF
J gene: TRBJ2-1; clone size: many; V gene: TRBV7-8; D gene: TRBD1; CDR3 DNA: TGTGCCAGCAGCCTCCGGGACAGTCGGGATGAGCAGTTCTTC; CDR3 protein: CASSLRDSRDEQFF
J gene: TRBJ2-1; clone size: NA; V gene: TRBV10-3; D gene: TRBD2; CDR3 DNA: TGTGCCATCAGCAGGACTAGCGGGGACAACAATGAGCAGTTCTTC; CDR3 protein: CAISRTSGDNNEQFF
J gene: TRBJ1-2; clone size: once; V gene: TRBV15; D gene: TRBD1; CDR3 DNA: TGTGCCACCAGCAGAGGACAGGGCAAGGTCTATGGCTACACCTTC; CDR3 protein: CATSRGQGKVYGYTF
J gene: TRBJ2-7; clone size: NA; V gene: TRBV23-1; D gene: TRBD2; CDR3 DNA: TGCGCCAGCACCCTAAAGAGGGGACTAGCGGGGCTTAGTTACTCCTACGAGCAGTACTTC; CDR3 protein: CASTLKRGLAGLSYSYEQYF
J gene: TRBJ1-4; clone size: NA; V gene: TRBV3-1/TRBV3-2; D gene: NA; CDR3 DNA: TGTGCCAGCAGCCAAGCAGGCGGGACTGCAACTAATGAAAAACTGTTTTTT; CDR3 protein: CASSQAGGTATNEKLFF
J gene: TRBJ2-3; clone size: NA; V gene: TRBV11-3; D gene: TRBD1; CDR3 DNA: TGTGCCAGCAGCTTAGGACAGGGTAGCACAGATACGCAGTATTTT; CDR3 protein: CASSLGQGSTDTQYF
J gene: TRBJ2-5; clone size: NA; V gene: TRBV7-9; D gene: TRBD2; CDR3 DNA: TGTGCCAGGGAAACTAGCGGGGGGACCCAGTACTTC; CDR3 protein: CARETSGGTQYF
J gene: TRBJ1-6; clone size: NA; V gene: TRBV7-8; D gene: NA; CDR3 DNA: TGTGCCAGCAGCCCCGGGCAGGGTGGCAATTCACCCCTCCACTTT; CDR3 protein: CASSPGQGGNSPLHF
J gene: TRBJ2-7; clone size: NA; V gene: TRBV19; D gene: TRBD1; CDR3 DNA: TGTGCCAGTAGCCGGGGACAGGGTTGGTCCTACGAGCAGTACTTC; CDR3 protein: CASSRGQGWSYEQYF
J gene: TRBJ1-4; clone size: NA; V gene: TRBV6-1; D gene: NA; CDR3 DNA: TGTGCCAGCAGTGAACCCGGTTGGAGGGCGACTAATGAAAAACTGTTTTTT; CDR3 protein: CASSEPGWRATNEKLFF
J gene: TRBJ1-2; clone size: NA; V gene: TRBV5-4; D gene: NA; CDR3 DNA: TGTGCCAGCAGCTCTTGGTCCCGGGACTATGGCTACACCTTC; CDR3 protein: CASSSWSRDYGYTF
J gene: TRBJ2-2; clone size: NA; V gene: TRBV4-2; D gene: NA; CDR3 DNA: TGTGCCAGCAGCCAAGAACACGCCGGGGAGCTGTTTTTT; CDR3 protein: CASSQEHAGELFF
J gene: TRBJ1-5; clone size: NA; V gene: TRBV2; D gene: NA; CDR3 DNA: TGTGCCAGCAGCGCAAGTGGGACTCCCGGGGAGCCCCAGCATTTT; CDR3 protein: CASSASGTPGEPQHF
J gene: TRBJ1-6; clone size: NA; V gene: TRBV6-5; D gene: NA; CDR3 DNA: TGTGCCAGCAGTTACTCGAGAAGCTCCTATAATTCACCCCTCCACTTT; CDR3 protein: CASSYSRSSYNSPLHF
J gene: TRBJ1-5; clone size: NA; V gene: TRBV5-3; D gene: TRBD1; CDR3 DNA: TGTGCCAGAAGCTTAACAGGGGGCTGCAATCAGCCCCAGCATTTT; CDR3 protein: CARSLTGGCNQPQHF
J gene: TRBJ2-5; clone size: NA; V gene: TRBV27; D gene: NA; CDR3 DNA: TGTGCCAGCAGTTTATATTCCGGTCGACAAGAGACCCAGTACTTC; CDR3 protein: CASSLYSGRQETQYF
J gene: TRBJ2-3; clone size: NA; V gene: TRBV6-2/TRBV6-3; D gene: NA; CDR3 DNA: TGTGCCAGCAGCCCCCGGTGGGGGCGCACAGATACGCAGTATTTT; CDR3 protein: CASSPRWGRTDTQYF
J gene: TRBJ1-2; clone size: NA; V gene: TRBV18; D gene: NA; CDR3 DNA: TGTGCCAGCTCACCAGGAAGGGCAGGGGTAGGCTACACCTTC; CDR3 protein: CASSPGRAGVGYTF
J gene: TRBJ1-5; clone size: NA; V gene: TRBV28; D gene: NA; CDR3 DNA: TGTGCCAGCAGCCGCGGGGGCAATCAGCCCCAGCATTTT; CDR3 protein: CASSRGGNQPQHF
J gene: TRBJ2-7; clone size: NA; V gene: TRBV4-1; D gene: TRBD1; CDR3 DNA: TGCGCCAGCAGCCAAGCCTCGGACAGGAGCTCCTACGAGCAGTACTTC; CDR3 protein: CASSQASDRSSYEQYF
J gene: TRBJ2-7; clone size: NA; V gene: TRBV7-6; D gene: TRBD1; CDR3 DNA: TGTGCCAGCAGACTCGGGACAGGGGAACCCTACGAGCAGTACTTC; CDR3 protein: CASRLGTGEPYEQYF
J gene: TRBJ1-2; clone size: NA; V gene: TRBV4-1; D gene: TRBD1; CDR3 DNA: TGCGCCAGCAGCCAAGAGGACAGGGTAATCTATGGCTACACCTTC; CDR3 protein: CASSQEDRVIYGYTF
J gene: TRBJ2-7; clone size: NA; V gene: TRBV7-2; D gene: NA; CDR3 DNA: TGTGCCAGCAGCTTAGCAGGGGGGGCCTTCTACGAGCAGTACTTC; CDR3 protein: CASSLAGGAFYEQYF
J gene: TRBJ1-2; clone size: NA; V gene: TRBV2; D gene: TRBD1; CDR3 DNA: TGTGCCAGCTTCCCCCGGACAGGGGGCTATGGCTACACCTTC; CDR3 protein: CASFPRTGGYGYTF
J gene: TRBJ2-7; clone size: NA; V gene: TRBV6-5; D gene: TRBD2; CDR3 DNA: TGTGCCAGCAGGACTAGCGGGGGATTTTACGAGCAGTACTTC; CDR3 protein: CASRTSGGFYEQYF
J gene: TRBJ1-2; clone size: many; V gene: TRBV28; D gene: NA; CDR3 DNA: TGTGCCAGCAGTTTGGCCAGGATTAACTATGGCTACACCTTC; CDR3 protein: CASSLARINYGYTF
J gene: TRBJ2-7; clone size: NA; V gene: TRBV18; D gene: TRBD2; CDR3 DNA: TGTGCCAGCTCCCGCGGGGGGAACTACGAGCAGTACTTC; CDR3 protein: CASSRGGNYEQYF
J gene: TRBJ2-5; clone size: NA; V gene: TRBV5-1; D gene: NA; CDR3 DNA: TGCGCCAGCAGCTTCTCCAAGTCGGAAGAGACCCAGTACTTC; CDR3 protein: CASSFSKSEETQYF
J gene: TRBJ2-1; clone size: NA; V gene: TRBV6-4; D gene: NA; CDR3 DNA: TGTGCCAACCCCAAGCGGGGCCCTTCCCAGGAGGGGGAGTTCTTC; CDR3 protein: CANPKRGPSQEGEFF
J gene: TRBJ1-1; clone size: NA; V gene: TRBV19; D gene: TRBD1; CDR3 DNA: TGTGCCAGTAGACCGGACAGGGGGATGAACACTGAAGCTTTCTTT; CDR3 protein: CASRPDRGMNTEAFF